This note documents a single T cell receptor (beta chain) sequence. These data belong to a study of blood T cell repertoires in COVID-19. Per germline, CDR1 SGHRS and CDR2 YFSETQ. The CDR3 length is 14 residues. V was clipped by 6 bases and J by 0 bases, with 13 bases between them. Only in-frame clones appear in the TCRdb table, and some are missing; sequencing was by immunoSEQ multiplex PCR. The sample has approximately 200,000 clones, 86% seen once. The gene calls are TRBV5-1 and TRBJ2-7; unclear D gene. Sequencing was done on a sample of peripheral blood. This clonotype was obtained from a woman in her twenties or thirties with active or convalescent COVID-19. This CDR3 reads CASTNSPSSYEQYF. In DNA, the CDR3 is TGCGCCAGCACCAACTCACCTAGCTCCTACGAGCAGTACTTC.